This TCR beta chain derives from a study of T cell repertoires in cytomegalovirus infection. At the level of the study: HLA-C-restricted CMV epitopes, recently identified, and well-studied HLA-B-restricted ones were used by the study. Evidence of both CMV infection and a matching HLA type came from public TCR beta signatures. Findings of the study overall: Dominating the ex vivo response were HLA-C-restricted CMV-specific TCR beta clonotypes. Summed public TCR beta family frequency identified CMV carriers bearing the relevant HLA.

Comment on this clonotype: Its specificity is unknown.

The CDR3 consists of 14 residues. Trimming removed 5 bases from V and 2 bases from J; junction bases left unmatched: 6. From germline, CDR1 is MNHNY and CDR2 SVGAGI (reference sequence). TCRdb redid the calling of the reads with MiXCR, one entry per CDR3 protein. The sample yields some 590,000 distinct CDR3 sequences, 40% seen once. V and J are TRBV6-6 and TRBJ2-7; TRBD1 matches at 7 bases. The source is a human donor in good health (CMV status not recorded). Some clones in this sample may be carry-over from other donors' samples. The sample was cultured PBMCs, taken from culture after CMV antigen stimulation. The DNA for the CDR3 is TGTGCCAGCAGTCAGGGGGTAGGGCCCTACGAGCAGTACTTC. It encodes CASSQGVGPYEQYF.